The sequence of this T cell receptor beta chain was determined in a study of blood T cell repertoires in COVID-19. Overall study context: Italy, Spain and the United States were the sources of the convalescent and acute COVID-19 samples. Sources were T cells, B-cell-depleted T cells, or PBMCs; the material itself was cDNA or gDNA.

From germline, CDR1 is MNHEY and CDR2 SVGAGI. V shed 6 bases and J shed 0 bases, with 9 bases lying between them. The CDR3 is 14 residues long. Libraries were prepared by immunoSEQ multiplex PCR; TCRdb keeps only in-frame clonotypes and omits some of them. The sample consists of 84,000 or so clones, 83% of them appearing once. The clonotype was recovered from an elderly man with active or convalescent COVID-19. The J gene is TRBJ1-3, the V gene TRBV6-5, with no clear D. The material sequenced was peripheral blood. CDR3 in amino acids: CASRTPNSGNTIYF. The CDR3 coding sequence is TGTGCCAGCAGGACACCAAACTCTGGAAACACCATATATTTT.